The sequence of this T cell receptor beta chain was determined in a study of vaccination and CD4 T cells after COVID-19 (dated by TCRdb to 2022 to 2024). About the investigation overall: Every convalescent patient had a positive nasal swab PCR test for SARS-CoV-2, with mild disease in 8 to 10 patients and severe disease in one. A few convalescent patients were sampled both early after vaccination (day 14) and late after vaccination (days 161 to 241). The convalescent cohort included six males and four females, with two Hispanic individuals, seven Caucasians, two Asians and one multiracial person. Each participant got two doses of either the Pfizer-BioNTech BNT162b2 vaccine (n=8) or the Moderna mRNA-1273 vaccine (n=2). Post-COVID blood samples were collected from convalescent patients a median of approximately 93 days after diagnosis, with a range of about 35 to 161 days. Post-vaccine blood samples were collected a median of approximately 77 days after the second vaccine dose, ranging from roughly 14 to 241 days. The spike-specific CD4+ TCR repertoire was compared before and after mRNA vaccination in under 11 COVID-19 convalescent patients and a few infection-naive healthy vaccine recipients.

The time point label of this sample denotes: late sampling 161 to 241 days after vaccination in a few convalescent patients. The convalescent patients' positive SARS-CoV-2 PCR tests fell between March and December 2020, which was before the Alpha, Beta and Delta variants emerged in the United States. PBMCs were separated from whole blood using Ficoll-Paque Plus gradient centrifugation and then either used fresh or cryopreserved at -140C. Here is what the overall study found, with its caveats: Although the median number of SARS-CoV-2-reactive clonotypes went up from some 23 after infection to about 38 after vaccination, the increase was not significant. The number of convalescent patients in the study was relatively small, and the study did not examine early timepoints following natural infection. Of the vaccine-specific clones found in convalescent patients, nearly all (304 of 307) were mono-reactive for SARS-CoV-2 spike instead of being cross-reactive with common cold coronaviruses. In convalescent patients, a median around 90% of post-vaccine SARS-CoV-2-reactive clones were detected only after vaccination, suggesting vaccine-specific priming.

Library construction relied on PCR. The reads were generated on an Illumina iSeq 100. In the source study's methods: Non-productive sequences were removed, and CDR3s not starting with C, not ending with F or W, or shorter than 7 amino acids were discarded. Similarity between CDR3 sequences was evaluated in R version 3.6.1 using Levenshtein distances (stringdist) and unrooted phylogenetic trees (ape). Through fastp at Q25 and MiXCR, TCRdb rebuilt clones from the public reads, retaining in-frame beta chains. Entries that share a CDR3 protein sequence are merged under the most common genes and DNA. It is TCRdb's table, rather than the study itself, that gives the V and J calls and clone size. The sample includes about 30,000 distinct CDR3 sequences, with approximately 48% observed a single time. The top ten clones comprise about 5.3% of the sample. Here V drops 8 bases and J drops 6 bases, and the junction holds 6 bases not matched to any gene. Looking up the germline V gene yields CDR1 MNHNS and CDR2 SASEGT. Reading from cysteine to phenylalanine, the CDR3 counts 13 amino acids. Only CDR3 DNA remains: 39 bases, in frame from the first base.

As concerns this clonotype: No cognate antigen has been identified for it. One base away there is no much larger clone; base qualities are not given.

The receptor was isolated from a human donor who had recovered from COVID-19. The chain links TRBV6-1 with TRBJ2-7, and 11 junctional nucleotides match TRBD1. The sequences come from CD4+ T cells from blood, collected about 7 months after SARS-CoV-2 vaccination. In nucleotide form, the sequence is TGTGCCAGCGACCGGGACAGGGGGGGCGAGCAGTACTTC. Protein translation: CASDRDRGGEQYF.